This T cell receptor (beta chain) was sequenced for a study of T-cell memory formation after mild COVID-19. Across the whole study: TCR clusters were largely donor specific.

This CDR3 has 12 amino acids. Germline V gene data show CDR1 as MGHRA and CDR2 as YSYEKL. Trimming pared 3 bases from V and 6 bases from J, leaving 3 bases between. Constant-segment primers served in 5'RACE that generated TCR alpha and TCR beta cDNA libraries bearing sample barcodes and UMIs. Each CDR3 protein gets one entry after TCRdb re-called the 5' RACE reads with MiXCR. The data contain around 390,000 distinct CDR3 sequences, 16% of them singletons. This clonotype was detected only a few times. Its specificity is not known. Findings of the study overall: Mainly CM and EM harbored the contracting CD4+ clones; mainly EMRA harbored the CD8+ ones.

The sequencing sample was made of PBMCs or a T cell subset sorted from them (not recorded which). The clonotype was recovered from a young man who had mild COVID-19 (a few samples of this study predate the infection). Cell type and time point are not known. The V gene is TRBV4-1, the J gene TRBJ1-6; D gene ambiguous. The chain's CDR3 is CASSQSNSPLHF. Here the CDR3 DNA reads TGCGCCAGCAGCCAGAGTAATTCACCCCTCCACTTT.